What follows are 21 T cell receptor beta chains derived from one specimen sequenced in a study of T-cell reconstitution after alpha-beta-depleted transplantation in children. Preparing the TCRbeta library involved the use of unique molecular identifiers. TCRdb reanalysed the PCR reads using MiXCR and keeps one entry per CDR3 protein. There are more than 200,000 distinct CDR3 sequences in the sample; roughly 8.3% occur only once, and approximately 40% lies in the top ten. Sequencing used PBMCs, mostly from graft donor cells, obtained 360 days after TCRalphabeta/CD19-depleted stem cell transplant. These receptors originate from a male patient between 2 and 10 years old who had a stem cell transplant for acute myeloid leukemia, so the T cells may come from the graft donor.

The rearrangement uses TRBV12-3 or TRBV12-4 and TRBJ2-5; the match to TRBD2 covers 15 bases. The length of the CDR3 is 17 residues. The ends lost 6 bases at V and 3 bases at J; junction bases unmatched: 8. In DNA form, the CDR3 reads TGTGCCAGCAGCCCGGGACTAGCGGGGGGAAAAAAAGAGACCCAGTACTTC. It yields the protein CASSPGLAGGKKETQYF.

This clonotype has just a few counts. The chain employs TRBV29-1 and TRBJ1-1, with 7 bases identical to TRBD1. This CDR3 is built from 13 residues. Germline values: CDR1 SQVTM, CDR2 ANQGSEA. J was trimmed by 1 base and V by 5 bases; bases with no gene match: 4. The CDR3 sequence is CSVKTGANTEAFF. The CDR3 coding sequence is TGCAGCGTTAAAACAGGGGCGAACACTGAAGCTTTCTTT.

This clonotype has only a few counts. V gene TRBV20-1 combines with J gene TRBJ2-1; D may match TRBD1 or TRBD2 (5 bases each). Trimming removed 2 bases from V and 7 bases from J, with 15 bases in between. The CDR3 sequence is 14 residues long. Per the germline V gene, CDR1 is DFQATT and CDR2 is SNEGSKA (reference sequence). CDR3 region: CSARRSGWGNEQFF. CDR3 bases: TGCAGTGCTAGAAGGTCTGGATGGGGGAATGAGCAGTTCTTC.

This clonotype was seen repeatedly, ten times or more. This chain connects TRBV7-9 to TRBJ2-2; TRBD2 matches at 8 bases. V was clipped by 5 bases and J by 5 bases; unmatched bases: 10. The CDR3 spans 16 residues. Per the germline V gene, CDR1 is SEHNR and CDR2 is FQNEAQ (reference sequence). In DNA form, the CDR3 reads TGTGCCAGCAGCCCCCCGTTCGGGAGGGTAACCGGGGAGCTGTTTTTT. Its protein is CASSPPFGRVTGELFF. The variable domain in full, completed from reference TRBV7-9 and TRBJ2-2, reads DTGVSQNPRHKITKRGQNVTFRCDPISEHNRLYWYRQTLGQGPEFLTYFQNEAQLEKSRLLSDRFSAERPKGSFSTLEIQRTEQGDSAMYLCASSPPFGRVTGELFFGEGSRLTVL.

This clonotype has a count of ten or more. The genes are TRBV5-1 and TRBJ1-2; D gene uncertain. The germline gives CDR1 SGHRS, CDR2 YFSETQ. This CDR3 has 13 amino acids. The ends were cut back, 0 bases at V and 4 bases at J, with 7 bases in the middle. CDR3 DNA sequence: TGCGCCAGCAGCTTGGACAGAGTCTATGGCTACACCTTC. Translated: CASSLDRVYGYTF.

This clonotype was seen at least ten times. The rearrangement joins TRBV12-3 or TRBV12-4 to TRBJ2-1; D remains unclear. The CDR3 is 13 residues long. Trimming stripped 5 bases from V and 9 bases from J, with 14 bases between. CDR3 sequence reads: CASSPQLGAEQFF. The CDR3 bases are TGTGCCAGCAGTCCTCAACTCGGTGCTGAGCAGTTCTTC.

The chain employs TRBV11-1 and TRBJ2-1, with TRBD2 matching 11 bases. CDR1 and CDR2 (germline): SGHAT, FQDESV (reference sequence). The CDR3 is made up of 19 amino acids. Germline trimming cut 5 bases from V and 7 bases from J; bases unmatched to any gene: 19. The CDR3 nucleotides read TGTGCCAGCAGCCCCCCCTCTCTAGCGGGAGGCCTCCCGATGAATGAGCAGTTCTTC. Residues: CASSPPSLAGGLPMNEQFF.

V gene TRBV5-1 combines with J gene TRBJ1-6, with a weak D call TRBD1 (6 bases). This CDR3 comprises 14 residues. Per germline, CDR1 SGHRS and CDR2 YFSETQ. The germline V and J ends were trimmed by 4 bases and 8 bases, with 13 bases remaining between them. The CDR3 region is CASSAQGWDSPLHF. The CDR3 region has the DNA TGCGCCAGCAGCGCACAGGGCTGGGATTCACCCCTCCACTTT.

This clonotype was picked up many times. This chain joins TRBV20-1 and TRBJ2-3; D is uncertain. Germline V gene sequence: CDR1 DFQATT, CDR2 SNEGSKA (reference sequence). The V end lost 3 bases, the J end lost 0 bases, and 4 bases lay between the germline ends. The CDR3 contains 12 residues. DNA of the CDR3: TGCAGTGCTAGTTCCAGCACAGATACGCAGTATTTT. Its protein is CSASSSTDTQYF.

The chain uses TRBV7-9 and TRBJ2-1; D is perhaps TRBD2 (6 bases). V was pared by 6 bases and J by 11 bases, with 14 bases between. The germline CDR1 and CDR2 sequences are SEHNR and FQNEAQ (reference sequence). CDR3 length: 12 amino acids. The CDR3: CASRPDRGKQFF. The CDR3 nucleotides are TGTGCCAGCAGGCCAGACCGGGGGAAGCAGTTCTTC. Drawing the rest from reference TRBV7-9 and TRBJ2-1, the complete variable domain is DTGVSQNPRHKITKRGQNVTFRCDPISEHNRLYWYRQTLGQGPEFLTYFQNEAQLEKSRLLSDRFSAERPKGSFSTLEIQRTEQGDSAMYLCASRPDRGKQFFGPGTRLTVL.

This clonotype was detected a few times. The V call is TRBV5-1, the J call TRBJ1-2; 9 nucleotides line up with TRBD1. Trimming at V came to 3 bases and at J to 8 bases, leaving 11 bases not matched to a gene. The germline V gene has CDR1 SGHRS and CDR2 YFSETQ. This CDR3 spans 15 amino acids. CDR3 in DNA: TGCGCCAGCAGCTGGGGGACAGGGCAGGGACTCGGCTACACCTTC. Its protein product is CASSWGTGQGLGYTF.

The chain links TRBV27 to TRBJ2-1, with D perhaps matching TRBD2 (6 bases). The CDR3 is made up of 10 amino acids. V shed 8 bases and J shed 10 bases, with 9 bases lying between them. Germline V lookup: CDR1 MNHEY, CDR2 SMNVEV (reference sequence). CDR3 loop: CASGEDEQFF. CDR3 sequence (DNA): TGTGCCAGCGGGGAGGACGAGCAGTTCTTC.

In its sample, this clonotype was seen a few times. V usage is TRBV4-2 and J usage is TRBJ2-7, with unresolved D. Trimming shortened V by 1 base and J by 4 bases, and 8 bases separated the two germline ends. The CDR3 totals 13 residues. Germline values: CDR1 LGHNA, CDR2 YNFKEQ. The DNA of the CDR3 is TGTGCCAGCAGCCAAGCTCCTGATTACGAGCAGTACTTC. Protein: CASSQAPDYEQYF.

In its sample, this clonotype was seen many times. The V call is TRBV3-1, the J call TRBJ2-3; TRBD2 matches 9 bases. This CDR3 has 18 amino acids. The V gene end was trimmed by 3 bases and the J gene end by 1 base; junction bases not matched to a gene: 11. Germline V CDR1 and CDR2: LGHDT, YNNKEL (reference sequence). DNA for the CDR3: TGTGCCAGCAGCCAGTACCCCCTACGCGGGGGGGGCACAGATACGCAGTATTTT. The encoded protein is CASSQYPLRGGGTDTQYF.

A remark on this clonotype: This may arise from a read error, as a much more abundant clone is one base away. CDR3 nucleotides: TGTGCCAGCAGCAAAAGCGTTCACAATGAGCGGTTCTTC. Protein product: CASSKSVHNERFF. The genes are TRBV3-1 and TRBJ2-1; the D is unclear. Germline V CDR1 and CDR2: LGHDT, YNNKEL (reference sequence). The CDR3 covers 13 residues.

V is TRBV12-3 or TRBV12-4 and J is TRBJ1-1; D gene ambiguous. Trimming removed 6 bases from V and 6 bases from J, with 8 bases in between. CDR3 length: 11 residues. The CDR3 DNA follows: TGTGCCAGCAGGCAGACTTCTGAAGCTTTCTTT. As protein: CASRQTSEAFF.

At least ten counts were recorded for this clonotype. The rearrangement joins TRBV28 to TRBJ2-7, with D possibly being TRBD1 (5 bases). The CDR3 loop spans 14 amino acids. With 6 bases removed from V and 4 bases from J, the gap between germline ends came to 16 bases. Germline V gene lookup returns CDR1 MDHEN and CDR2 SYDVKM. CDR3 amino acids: CASSPRPPGYEQYV. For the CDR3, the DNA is TGTGCCAGCAGCCCTCGTCCCCCAGGGTACGAGCAGTACGTC.

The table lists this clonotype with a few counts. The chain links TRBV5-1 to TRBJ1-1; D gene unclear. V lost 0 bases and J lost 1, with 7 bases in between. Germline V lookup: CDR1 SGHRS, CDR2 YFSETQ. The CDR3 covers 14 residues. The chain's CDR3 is CASSLVHTNTEAFF. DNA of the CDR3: TGCGCCAGCAGCTTGGTTCATACGAACACTGAAGCTTTCTTT.

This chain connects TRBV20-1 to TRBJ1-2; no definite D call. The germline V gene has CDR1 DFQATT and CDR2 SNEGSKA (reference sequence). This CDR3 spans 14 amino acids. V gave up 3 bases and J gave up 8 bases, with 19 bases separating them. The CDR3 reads CSASRHVSPGGYTF. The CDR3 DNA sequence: TGCAGTGCTAGCCGGCATGTTTCCCCAGGCGGCTACACCTTC.

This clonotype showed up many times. CDR3 sequence reads: CASSLIQDFGETQYF. DNA for the CDR3: TGTGCCAGCAGCCTAATACAGGATTTTGGGGAGACCCAGTACTTC. V and J are TRBV27 and TRBJ2-5; perhaps TRBD1 as D (5 bases). The CDR3 runs to 15 residues. V was trimmed by 6 bases and J by 5 bases, leaving 19 bases between them. Germline V gives CDR1 MNHEY, CDR2 SMNVEV (reference sequence).

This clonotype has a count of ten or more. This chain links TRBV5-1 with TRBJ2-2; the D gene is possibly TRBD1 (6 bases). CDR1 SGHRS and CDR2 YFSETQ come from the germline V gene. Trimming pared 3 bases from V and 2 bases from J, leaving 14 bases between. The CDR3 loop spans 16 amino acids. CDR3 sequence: CASSWVQGINTGELFF. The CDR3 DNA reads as TGCGCCAGCAGCTGGGTACAGGGAATAAACACCGGGGAGCTGTTTTTT.